This T cell receptor beta chain is drawn from a study of shared clonotypes between healthy human individuals. Notes on the study in general: Rarefaction analysis demonstrated incomplete sorted-subset sequencing notwithstanding large depth.

This clone was found once. Its cognate antigen is unknown. In the same sample, other DNA sequences code for this CDR3. Trimming cost V 5 bases and J 2 bases, with 7 bases left between them. The CDR3 extends over 12 amino acids. In germline, CDR1 is GTSNPN, CDR2 SVGIG (reference sequence). The assay was run at deep level. About 30,000 T cell genomes, or approximately 0.2 ug DNA, went into the sorted-subset replicate PCRs. In the authors' workflow: Junction-only sequences produced by ImmunoSEQ had no quality scores, so filtering differed. The table came from immunoSEQ multiplex PCR; TCRdb's copy has only in-frame clones and leaves some out. The D gene and trimming were derived from the DNA, and the V and J assignments and clone size from that table. Seen here are roughly 2,300,000 clones, 85% to 95% observed once, and the top ten hold around 0.4%.

The material sequenced was naive CD4+ T cells from PBMCs. The subset denotes: CD45RA+ positively selected. J is TRBJ1-3 and V is TRBV30; D may be TRBD1 (5 bases). This TCR derives from a man between 18 and 35 years old in good health. Some clones in this sample may be carry-over from other donors' samples. Here the CDR3 reads CAWSGTGNTIYF. The CDR3 nucleotides are TGTGCCTGGTCAGGGACTGGAAACACCATATATTTT.